This T cell receptor (beta chain) is drawn from a study of human T cells and chemical hapten exposure. With 2 bases removed from V and 0 bases from J, the gap between germline ends came to 14 bases. This CDR3 is built from 17 residues. Germline loops: CDR1 PRHDT, CDR2 FYEKMQ (reference sequence). The time point was: patch test 3, about 24 weeks after DPC sensitization. Treatment denoted: therapeutic diphenylcyclopropenone sensitization with weekly scalp DPC. TCRdb itself ran the RACE reads through MiXCR, one entry per CDR3 protein. The profile shows 100,000 or so distinct CDR3 sequences, around 34% of them singletons. This clonotype appeared a few times.

Source: whole blood, taken in connection with sensitization to the hapten diphenylcyclopropenone (DPC). The chain carries TRBV13 and TRBJ1-3; D not resolved. This TCR was sampled from a middle-aged man with alopecia areata. Some clones in this sample may be carry-over from other donors' samples. The CDR3 spells CASSLTISAGSGNTIYF. The CDR3 nucleotides are TGTGCCAGCAGCTTAACGATATCGGCGGGCTCTGGAAACACCATATATTTT. Together with reference TRBV13 and TRBJ1-3, the CDR3 gives the full variable domain: AAGVIQSPRHLIKEKRETATLKCYPIPRHDTVYWYQQGPGQDPQFLISFYEKMQSDKGSIPDRFSAQQFSDYHSELNMSSLELGDSALYFCASSLTISAGSGNTIYFGEGSWLTVV.